A selection of T cell receptor beta chains follows, all from one sample in a study of cytomegalovirus exposure and HLA in healthy donors. TCRdb's copy holds only in-frame clones and misses some; the assay was immunoSEQ multiplex PCR. The sample includes more than 45,000 clones, about 82% of them seen just once. The sequencing sample was made of PBMCs. These receptors came from a man younger than 40 in good health and CMV-seronegative. Each CDR3 is given with its conserved first and last residue. Each record gives: clone size, J gene, D gene, V gene, CDR3 protein, CDR3 DNA. D genes are given only for firm matches. The size field is filled for only some rows; it gives once, few, many or a size class.

clone_size: NA
j_call: TRBJ1-2
d_call: TRBD1
v_call: TRBV7-9
cdr3_aa: CASSRGDRGRTDYGYTF
cdr3_nt: TGTGCCAGCAGCCGAGGGGACAGGGGGCGTACTGACTATGGCTACACCTTC

clone_size: NA
j_call: TRBJ1-1
d_call: NA
v_call: TRBV10-3
cdr3_aa: CAISESRVKRTEAFF
cdr3_nt: TGTGCCATCAGTGAGTCCAGGGTGAAGAGGACTGAAGCTTTCTTT

clone_size: NA
j_call: TRBJ2-4
d_call: NA
v_call: TRBV28
cdr3_aa: CASSDAGAKNIQYF
cdr3_nt: TGTGCCAGCAGTGACGCGGGAGCCAAAAACATTCAGTACTTC

clone_size: NA
j_call: TRBJ1-6
d_call: TRBD1
v_call: TRBV19
cdr3_aa: CASKDRSSYNSPLHF
cdr3_nt: TGTGCCAGTAAGGACAGGAGCTCCTATAATTCACCCCTCCACTTT

clone_size: NA
j_call: TRBJ2-2
d_call: NA
v_call: TRBV6-1
cdr3_aa: CASSDVRSGELFF
cdr3_nt: TGTGCCAGCAGTGATGTTCGGTCTGGGGAGCTGTTTTTT

clone_size: NA
j_call: TRBJ2-2
d_call: TRBD2
v_call: TRBV5-4
cdr3_aa: CASRVASGNNGELFF
cdr3_nt: TGTGCCAGCAGAGTGGCTAGCGGGAACAATGGGGAGCTGTTTTTT

clone_size: NA
j_call: TRBJ2-7
d_call: TRBD1
v_call: TRBV9
cdr3_aa: CASSVSTVTGGIVEQYF
cdr3_nt: TGTGCCAGCAGCGTATCGACCGTGACAGGGGGAATAGTAGAGCAGTACTTC

clone_size: NA
j_call: TRBJ1-1
d_call: NA
v_call: TRBV7-9
cdr3_aa: CASSLRGTTNTEAFF
cdr3_nt: TGTGCCAGCAGCTTGCGGGGTACGACGAACACTGAAGCTTTCTTT

clone_size: NA
j_call: TRBJ2-5
d_call: TRBD2
v_call: TRBV7-2
cdr3_aa: CASSLGGGGEETQYF
cdr3_nt: TGTGCCAGCAGCTTAGGGGGCGGGGGGGAAGAGACCCAGTACTTC

clone_size: NA
j_call: TRBJ1-1
d_call: TRBD1
v_call: TRBV7-9
cdr3_aa: CASSFTGGRTEAFF
cdr3_nt: TGTGCCAGCAGCTTCACAGGGGGTCGCACTGAAGCTTTCTTT

clone_size: NA
j_call: TRBJ2-1
d_call: TRBD2
v_call: TRBV18
cdr3_aa: CASSPGRGAYNEQFF
cdr3_nt: TGTGCCAGCTCACCGGGGCGGGGGGCCTACAATGAGCAGTTCTTC

clone_size: NA
j_call: TRBJ2-5
d_call: NA
v_call: TRBV7-2
cdr3_aa: CASSLGGDKETQYF
cdr3_nt: TGTGCCAGCAGCTTGGGTGGGGACAAAGAGACCCAGTACTTC

clone_size: NA
j_call: TRBJ2-3
d_call: NA
v_call: TRBV19
cdr3_aa: CASSMYGGPSTDTQYF
cdr3_nt: TGTGCCAGTAGTATGTACGGGGGGCCGAGCACAGATACGCAGTATTTT

clone_size: NA
j_call: TRBJ2-1
d_call: TRBD1
v_call: TRBV29-1
cdr3_aa: CSGSYRGGQGNEQFF
cdr3_nt: TGCAGCGGGTCCTACAGGGGGGGACAGGGCAATGAGCAGTTCTTC

clone_size: NA
j_call: TRBJ1-2
d_call: NA
v_call: TRBV29-1
cdr3_aa: CSVVTGIRYGYTF
cdr3_nt: TGCAGCGTCGTTACAGGGATTCGGTATGGCTACACCTTC

clone_size: NA
j_call: TRBJ2-5
d_call: TRBD2
v_call: TRBV30
cdr3_aa: CAWSSPSGGAVRKTQYF
cdr3_nt: TGTGCCTGGAGTAGTCCTAGCGGGGGGGCGGTTAGAAAGACCCAGTACTTC

clone_size: NA
j_call: TRBJ2-1
d_call: TRBD2
v_call: TRBV27
cdr3_aa: CASSPRLAGGPGYNEQFF
cdr3_nt: TGTGCCAGCAGTCCGCGACTAGCGGGGGGGCCTGGGTACAATGAGCAGTTCTTC

clone_size: NA
j_call: TRBJ2-1
d_call: TRBD1
v_call: TRBV7-9
cdr3_aa: CASSPQGQANEQFF
cdr3_nt: TGTGCCAGCAGCCCCCAGGGACAGGCTAATGAGCAGTTCTTC

clone_size: NA
j_call: TRBJ2-3
d_call: TRBD2
v_call: TRBV18
cdr3_aa: CASSPPIVSGSRYTQYF
cdr3_nt: TGTGCCAGCTCACCACCGATTGTTAGCGGGAGCAGGTATACGCAGTATTTT

clone_size: NA
j_call: TRBJ2-7
d_call: TRBD2
v_call: TRBV5-1
cdr3_aa: CASSLLPPIAGDLGEQYF
cdr3_nt: TGCGCCAGCAGCTTGTTGCCGCCTATAGCGGGGGATTTAGGAGAGCAGTACTTC

clone_size: NA
j_call: TRBJ2-1
d_call: TRBD2
v_call: TRBV11-1
cdr3_aa: CASSPLAGGKNEQFF
cdr3_nt: TGTGCCAGCAGCCCTTTAGCGGGAGGGAAGAATGAGCAGTTCTTC

clone_size: once
j_call: TRBJ2-7
d_call: TRBD2
v_call: TRBV4-2
cdr3_aa: CASSQEVGRAGGRGKYF
cdr3_nt: TGTGCCAGCAGCCAAGAAGTTGGGAGAGCGGGGGGCCGGGGGAAGTACTTC

clone_size: NA
j_call: TRBJ2-1
d_call: TRBD2
v_call: TRBV9
cdr3_aa: CASSTLSGSSYNEQFF
cdr3_nt: TGTGCCAGCAGCACCCTTAGCGGGAGCTCCTACAATGAGCAGTTCTTC

clone_size: NA
j_call: TRBJ1-2
d_call: NA
v_call: TRBV11-3
cdr3_aa: CASSFQGRPQGYTF
cdr3_nt: TGTGCCAGCAGCTTCCAGGGCAGGCCGCAGGGCTACACCTTC

clone_size: once
j_call: TRBJ2-3
d_call: NA
v_call: TRBV6-5
cdr3_aa: CASSAQAPNTDTQYF
cdr3_nt: TGTGCCAGCAGTGCCCAAGCGCCAAACACAGATACGCAGTATTTT